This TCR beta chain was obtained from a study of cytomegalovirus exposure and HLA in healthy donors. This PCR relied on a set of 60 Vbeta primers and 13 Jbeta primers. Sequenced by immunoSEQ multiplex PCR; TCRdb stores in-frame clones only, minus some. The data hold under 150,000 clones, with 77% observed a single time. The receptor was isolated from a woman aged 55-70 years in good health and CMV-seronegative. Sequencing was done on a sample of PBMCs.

The CDR3 sequence is CASKSPTSGTGELFF. The DNA for the CDR3 is TGTGCCAGCAAGTCGCCGACTAGCGGGACCGGGGAGCTGTTTTTT. The genes are TRBV28 and TRBJ2-2; 10 bases are a match to TRBD2. The junction had 7 bases not matched to a gene; V was cut back by 7 bases and J by 5 bases. The CDR3 length is 15 residues. In germline, CDR1 is MDHEN, CDR2 SYDVKM.